Sequencing of this TCR beta chain was carried out in a study of blood T cell repertoires in COVID-19. For the study at large: Samples came from the United States, Italy and Spain, spanning acute and convalescent COVID-19. PBMCs, B-cell-depleted T cells, or T cells were the source of the cDNA or gDNA that made up the material.

The V gene's germline CDR1 is MNHEY and CDR2 SVGEGT. V shed 5 bases, J shed 7 bases, and the junction held 6 bases outside the gene matches. The CDR3 loop spans 15 amino acids. Per the original methods: Amplification of reference gene primers provided the estimated nucleated cell counts. Data came from immunoSEQ multiplex PCR; TCRdb stores just in-frame clones and leaves some out. That table gives V, J and clone size, and the DNA gave D and trimming. The sample records about 150,000 clones, around 85% being singletons. The receptor comes from a woman aged 70-85 years with acute or convalescent COVID-19. Sequences were obtained from peripheral blood. V and J are TRBV6-2 or TRBV6-3 and TRBJ1-6; TRBD1 matches at 9 bases. The DNA of the CDR3 is TGTGCCAGCAGTCGCTCGGGACAGGGAAATTCACCCCTCCACTTT. Its protein product is CASSRSGQGNSPLHF.